These 17 T cell receptor beta chains came from one sample sequenced in a study of cytomegalovirus exposure and HLA in healthy donors. PCR amplification relied on 60 Vbeta primers (plus 13 Jbeta primers). The data were produced by immunoSEQ multiplex PCR, yet TCRdb's version contains in-frame clones alone and is incomplete. Seen here are 150,000 to 200,000 clones, 70% to 80% observed once, and the top ten hold roughly 1.4%. Source material: PBMCs. These receptors were taken from a woman aged 45-60 years in good health and CMV-seronegative.

V gene TRBV6-6 combines with J gene TRBJ2-2; no firm D call. V was pared by 4 bases and J by 1 base, with 13 bases between. Germline V CDR1 and CDR2: MNHNY, SVGAGI (reference sequence). The CDR3 consists of 16 residues. The CDR3 sequence is CASSSRIAENTGELFF. The CDR3 bases are TGTGCCAGCAGTTCCCGAATAGCTGAGAACACCGGGGAGCTGTTTTTT.

The chain recombines TRBV27 with TRBJ1-2, with 9 bases that match TRBD1. Per germline, CDR1 MNHEY and CDR2 SMNVEV (reference sequence). The CDR3 spans 14 residues. Unmatched junction bases numbered 7, after V lost 7 bases and J lost 4 bases. This chain's CDR3 is CASIGTGSRYGYTF. Written as DNA, the CDR3 is TGTGCCAGCATCGGGACAGGGTCCCGCTATGGCTACACCTTC.

A single count supports this clone. The chain carries TRBV6-5 and TRBJ2-5; 13 bases map to TRBD2. Trimming took 7 bases from V and 4 from J; bases not matched to a gene: 6. The germline V gene encodes CDR1 MNHEY and CDR2 SVGAGI. The CDR3 runs 15 residues. This chain's CDR3 is CASTKGLAGAETQYF. In DNA form, the CDR3 reads TGTGCCAGCACTAAAGGACTAGCGGGAGCAGAGACCCAGTACTTC.

V usage is TRBV9 and J usage is TRBJ2-3; 8 positions agree with TRBD1. The CDR3 is made up of 16 amino acids. V trimming: 5 bases; J trimming: 4 bases; junction bases outside the gene matches: 12. In germline, CDR1 is SGDLS, CDR2 YYNGEE. The CDR3 here is CASSPITGGVADTQYF. In DNA, the CDR3 is TGTGCCAGCAGTCCGATCACAGGGGGTGTGGCAGATACGCAGTATTTT.

This rearrangement joins TRBV6-1 to TRBJ1-1; 8 bases fit TRBD1. CDR3 length: 15 residues. Per the germline V gene, CDR1 is MNHNS and CDR2 is SASEGT. The DNA for the CDR3 is TGTGTCCACCCCACGGCAGGGGGCCTGAACACTGAAGCTTTCTTT. It translates to CVHPTAGGLNTEAFF.

This clone has only one observation. V usage is TRBV5-1 and J usage is TRBJ1-1; the D is unclear. The length of the CDR3 is 15 residues. The germline gives CDR1 SGHRS, CDR2 YFSETQ. Deletions cut 2 bases from V and 1 base from J, with 12 bases between. Here the CDR3 reads CASSFSVVSNTEAFF. The CDR3 region has the DNA TGCGCCAGCAGCTTCTCCGTAGTGTCGAACACTGAAGCTTTCTTT.

This rearrangement joins TRBV7-2 to TRBJ2-1; D unclear. There are 15 residues in the CDR3. The ends were cut back, 6 bases at V and 0 bases at J, with 12 bases in the middle. Germline loops: CDR1 SGHTA, CDR2 FQGNSA. For the CDR3, the DNA is TGTGCCAGCAGTCCCGACTTCGGCTCCTACAATGAGCAGTTCTTC. Translating gives CASSPDFGSYNEQFF.

V gene TRBV28 combines with J gene TRBJ1-5; 7 bases are shared with TRBD1. Germline V lookup: CDR1 MDHEN, CDR2 SYDVKM. The CDR3 sequence is 14 residues long. The trim removed 5 bases at V and 1 base at J, leaving 2 bases unmatched. DNA for the CDR3: TGTGCCAGCAGTGCAGGGGGAAGCAATCAGCCCCAGCATTTT. Translating it yields CASSAGGSNQPQHF.

The chain has TRBV5-1 and TRBJ2-3; a possible D gene is TRBD2 (6 bases). The CDR3 runs 14 residues. From germline, CDR1 is SGHRS and CDR2 YFSETQ. The germline V and J ends were trimmed by 4 bases and 2 bases, with 11 bases remaining between them. CDR3 DNA: TGCGCCAGCAGCGTCTGGGAGGACACAGATACGCAGTATTTT. Amino acids: CASSVWEDTDTQYF.

The chain recombines TRBV9 with TRBJ2-7, with 9 bases fitting TRBD1. The CDR3 is made up of 14 amino acids. Germline lookup yields CDR1 SGDLS and CDR2 YYNGEE. With V trimmed by 3 bases and J by 5 bases, 6 bases remained unmatched. CDR3 region: CASSDDRGSDEQYF. The CDR3 DNA sequence: TGTGCCAGCAGCGACGACAGGGGGTCGGACGAGCAGTACTTC.

This clone was observed a few times. The germline gene is not matched at one end of the junction; a read error may be the cause. V gene TRBV7-7 combines with J gene TRBJ2-3; a possible D gene is TRBD2 (5 bases). CDR3 length equals 15 residues. CDR1 and CDR2 from the germline V gene are SSHAT and FNYEAQ (reference sequence). This chain's CDR3 is CASSPEARSTDTQYF. CDR3 in DNA: TGTGCTAGCAGCCCGGAGGCCCGGAGCACAGATACGCAGTATTTT.

This rearrangement joins TRBV7-9 to TRBJ2-5; D is undetermined. The J call may be incorrect, as the DNA end agrees better with TRBJ2-7. Germline CDR1 is SEHNR and CDR2 is FQNEAQ (reference sequence). This CDR3 is 14 amino acids long. DNA for the CDR3: TGTGCCAGCAGCCCACTCCCCAACGGGTACGAGCAGTACTTC. This gives the protein CASSPLPNGYEQYF.

The chain uses TRBV10-3 and TRBJ1-2; D not resolved. Germline-derived CDR1 and CDR2 are ENHRY and SYGVKD. Trimming pared 3 bases from V and 8 bases from J, leaving 16 bases between. This CDR3 region has 14 residues. The CDR3 DNA is TGTGCCATCAGTGACTTTGGACGGGGAGGGGGCTACACCTTC. Residues: CAISDFGRGGGYTF.

The chain joins TRBV2 to TRBJ2-7; 7 positions agree with TRBD1. From germline, CDR1 is SNHLY and CDR2 FYNNEI. Trimming at V came to 6 bases and at J to 2 bases, leaving 7 bases not matched to a gene. CDR3 size: 14 residues. CDR3 bases: TGTGCCAGCAGCCTCGGACAGGTCACCTACGAGCAGTACTTC. Protein: CASSLGQVTYEQYF.

The V gene is TRBV20-1, the J gene TRBJ1-2; perhaps TRBD1 as D (5 bases). This CDR3 comprises 10 residues. The germline V gene encodes CDR1 DFQATT and CDR2 SNEGSKA (reference sequence). CDR3 nucleotides: TGCAGCCCTGGGGCAAATGGCTACACCTTC. Translating gives CSPGANGYTF.

The V and J genes are TRBV7-2 and TRBJ2-2; possibly TRBD1 for D (6 bases). Germline V gene data show CDR1 as SGHTA and CDR2 as FQGNSA. V dropped 0 bases and J dropped 6 bases, with 11 bases sitting between them. The CDR3 consists of 15 residues. CDR3 amino acids: CASSLAQGLAGELFF. In DNA, the CDR3 is TGTGCCAGCAGCTTAGCGCAGGGGTTGGCCGGGGAGCTGTTTTTT.

The rearrangement uses TRBV9 and TRBJ1-2; D unclear. Germline CDR1 reads SGDLS; CDR2 reads YYNGEE. CDR3 length equals 12 residues. Trimming removed 3 bases from V and 5 bases from J, with 8 bases in between. CDR3 residues: CASSGVRYGYTF. The CDR3 region has the DNA TGTGCCAGCAGCGGTGTCAGGTATGGCTACACCTTC.